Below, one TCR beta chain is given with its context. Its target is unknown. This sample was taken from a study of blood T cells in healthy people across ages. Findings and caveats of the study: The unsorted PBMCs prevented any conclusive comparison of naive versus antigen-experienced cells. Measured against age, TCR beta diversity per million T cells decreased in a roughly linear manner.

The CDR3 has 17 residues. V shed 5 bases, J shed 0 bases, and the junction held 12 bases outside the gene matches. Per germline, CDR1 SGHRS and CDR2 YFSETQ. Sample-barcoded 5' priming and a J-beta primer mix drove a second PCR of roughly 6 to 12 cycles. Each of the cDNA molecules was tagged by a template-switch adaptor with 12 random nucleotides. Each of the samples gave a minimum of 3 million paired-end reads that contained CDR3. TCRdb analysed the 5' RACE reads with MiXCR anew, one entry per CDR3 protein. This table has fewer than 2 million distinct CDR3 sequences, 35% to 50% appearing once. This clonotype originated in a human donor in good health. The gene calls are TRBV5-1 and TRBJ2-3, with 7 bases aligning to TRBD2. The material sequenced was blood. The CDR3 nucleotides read TGCGCCAGCAGATCCGGGGCTAGCGGAACTAGCACAGATACGCAGTATTTT. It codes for CASRSGASGTSTDTQYF.